The sequence of this T cell receptor (beta chain) was determined in a study of T cells after yellow fever vaccination. Study findings and constraints: Abundant bulk-derived clonotypes could contaminate FACS-sorted repertoires.

In this sample, this clonotype is medium-sized (0.01 to 0.1%). TCRdb re-called the 5' RACE reads with MiXCR, one entry per CDR3 protein. The sample holds about 1,200 distinct CDR3 sequences, 11% seen once. The germline V gene encodes CDR1 LNHNV and CDR2 YYDKDF (reference sequence). The CDR3 runs 15 residues. With 5 bases removed from V and 2 bases from J, the gap between germline ends came to 16 bases. The rearrangement links TRBV15 to TRBJ2-7; TRBD1 might be the D (6 bases). Here the sequenced sample was CD8+ T cells binding an NS4B(214-222) dextramer, sorted from PBMCs, taken roughly 20 days after the first yellow fever vaccination. This TCR derives from a man in his late teens or twenties who received the YFV17D yellow fever vaccine. The CDR3 DNA follows: TGTGCCACCAGCTCGTCGGCGACAGGAGCCTACGAGCAGTACGTC. Protein: CATSSSATGAYEQYV.